The 2 T cell receptor beta chains given below trace back to one sample, sequenced in a study of T cell repertoires in cytomegalovirus infection. TCRdb analysed the reads with MiXCR anew, one entry per CDR3 protein. The repertoire holds some 920,000 distinct CDR3 sequences, roughly 30% seen once, with over 10% in the top ten. No antigen has been identified for these receptors. Sequenced material: cultured CD8+ T cells from PBMCs, taken from culture after CMV antigen stimulation. The receptors originated from a human donor in good health (CMV status not recorded). Some clones in this sample may be carry-over from other donors' samples.

A few counts support this clonotype. The V call is TRBV6-1, the J call TRBJ2-2; TRBD1 matches at 8 bases. CDR3 length equals 14 residues. Germline loops: CDR1 MNHNS, CDR2 SASEGT. V gave up 5 bases and J gave up 6 bases; unmatched junction bases: 5. Here the CDR3 DNA reads TGTGCCAGCAGTCAGGGGGCTCACGCCGGGGAGCTGTTTTTT. Translated: CASSQGAHAGELFF.

This clonotype was found a few times. This sequence joins TRBV19 and TRBJ2-5; the match to TRBD2 covers 12 bases. V lost 3 bases to trimming and J lost 2 bases; unmatched junction nucleotides: 1. The CDR3 contains 15 residues. Germline V CDR1 and CDR2: LNHDA, SQIVND (reference sequence). The CDR3 coding sequence is TGTGCCAGTAGTATGGGGACTAGCGGGCAAGAGACCCAGTACTTC. Its protein product is CASSMGTSGQETQYF. Supplemented by reference TRBV19 and TRBJ2-5, the full variable domain reads DGGITQSPKYLFRKEGQNVTLSCEQNLNHDAMYWYRQDPGQGLRLIYYSQIVNDFQKGDIAEGYSVSREKKESFPLTVTSAQKNPTAFYLCASSMGTSGQETQYFGPGTRLLVL.